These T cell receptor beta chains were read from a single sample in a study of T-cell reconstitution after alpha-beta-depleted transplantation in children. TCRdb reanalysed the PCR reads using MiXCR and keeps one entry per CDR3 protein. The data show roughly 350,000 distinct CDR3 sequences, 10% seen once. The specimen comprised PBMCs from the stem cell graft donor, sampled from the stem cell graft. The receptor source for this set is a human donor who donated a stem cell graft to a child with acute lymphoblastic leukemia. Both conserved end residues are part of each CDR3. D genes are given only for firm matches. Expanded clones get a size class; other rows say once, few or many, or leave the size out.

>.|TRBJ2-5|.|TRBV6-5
CASSYSTGRETQYF
TGTGCCAGCAGTTACTCCACGGGCCGGGAGACCCAGTACTTC
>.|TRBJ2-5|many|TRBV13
CASSLEGGQETQYF
TGTGCCAGCAGCTTAGAGGGGGGGCAAGAGACCCAGTACTTC
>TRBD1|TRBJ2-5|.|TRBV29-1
CSVVVRTGGLQETQYF
TGCAGCGTTGTGGTTCGGACAGGGGGCCTTCAAGAGACCCAGTACTTC
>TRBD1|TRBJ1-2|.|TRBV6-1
CASSEFRQGIGYTF
TGTGCCAGCAGTGAATTTCGACAGGGGATCGGCTACACCTTC
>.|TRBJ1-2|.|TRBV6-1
CASTTSLTGYTF
TGTGCCAGCACCACCAGCCTCACCGGCTACACCTTC
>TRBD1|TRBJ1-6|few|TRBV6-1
CASMDRGMSALHF
TGTGCCAGCATGGACAGGGGAATGAGCGCCCTCCACTTT
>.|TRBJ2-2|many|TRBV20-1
CSARYAQRDTGELFF
TGCAGTGCTAGATACGCCCAACGGGACACCGGGGAGCTGTTTTTT
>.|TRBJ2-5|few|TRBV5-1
CASSRGGPGETQYF
TGCGCCAGCAGCCGCGGAGGGCCGGGGGAGACCCAGTACTTC
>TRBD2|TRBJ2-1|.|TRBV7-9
CASSTSGRGDEQFF
TGTGCCAGCAGTACCAGCGGGAGAGGGGATGAGCAGTTCTTC
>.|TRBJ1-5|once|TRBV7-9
CASSKSPEPQHF
TGTGCCAGCAGCAAATCCCCCGAGCCCCAGCATTTT
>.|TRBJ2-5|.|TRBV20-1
CSAGDGGLETQYF
TGCAGTGCCGGGGATGGGGGGTTAGAGACCCAGTACTTC
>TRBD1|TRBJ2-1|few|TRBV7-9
CASLTWAGTGVYNEQFF
TGTGCCAGCTTAACATGGGCCGGGACAGGTGTCTACAATGAGCAGTTCTTC
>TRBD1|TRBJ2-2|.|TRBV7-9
CASSSSTGTGAGELFF
TGTGCCAGCAGCTCTTCTACCGGGACAGGGGCCGGGGAGCTGTTTTTT
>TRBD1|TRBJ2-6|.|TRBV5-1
CASSIQGAMSGANVLTF
TGCGCCAGCAGCATTCAGGGGGCTATGTCTGGGGCCAACGTCCTGACTTTC
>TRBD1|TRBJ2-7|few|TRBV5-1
CASSLDGTGYEQYF
TGCGCCAGCAGCTTGGACGGGACAGGGTACGAGCAGTACTTC
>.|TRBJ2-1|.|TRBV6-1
CASSEAHGAGFNEQFF
TGTGCCAGCAGTGAAGCGCATGGGGCAGGGTTCAATGAGCAGTTCTTC
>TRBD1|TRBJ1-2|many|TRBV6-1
CASSRTGPNYGYTF
TGTGCCAGCAGCCGGACAGGGCCTAACTATGGCTACACCTTC
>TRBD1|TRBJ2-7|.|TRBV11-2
CASSPPPAAGDRPYEQYF
TGTGCCAGCAGCCCACCGCCGGCCGCTGGGGACAGGCCCTACGAGCAGTACTTC
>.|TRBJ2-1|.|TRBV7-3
CASSLNLGGNEQFF
TGTGCCAGCAGCTTAAATTTGGGGGGCAATGAGCAGTTCTTC
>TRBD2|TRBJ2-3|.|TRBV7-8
CASSLALGLGGTDTQYF
TGTGCCAGCAGCTTAGCCCTGGGACTAGGTGGCACAGATACGCAGTATTTT
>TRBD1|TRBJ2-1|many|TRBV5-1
CASSPRQGSYNEQFF
TGCGCCAGCAGCCCTCGACAGGGTTCCTACAATGAGCAGTTCTTC
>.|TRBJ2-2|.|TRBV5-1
CASATTGSEAGELFF
TGCGCCAGCGCAACTACAGGTTCGGAGGCCGGGGAGCTGTTTTTT
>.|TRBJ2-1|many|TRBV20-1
CSARRSTRNEQFF
TGCAGTGCTAGACGATCGACCAGGAATGAGCAGTTCTTC
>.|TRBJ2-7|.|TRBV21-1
CASSATSGRFYEQYF
TGTGCCAGCAGCGCGACTAGCGGGAGGTTCTACGAGCAGTACTTC
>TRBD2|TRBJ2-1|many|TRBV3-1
CASSPGLGNEQFF
TGTGCCAGCAGCCCAGGACTAGGGAATGAGCAGTTCTTC
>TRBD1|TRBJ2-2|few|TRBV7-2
CASSSGQGFTGELFF
TGTGCCAGCAGCTCAGGACAGGGTTTCACCGGGGAGCTGTTTTTT
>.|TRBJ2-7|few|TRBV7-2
CASSRQVPYEQYF
TGTGCCAGCTCTCGGCAGGTACCCTACGAGCAGTACTTC
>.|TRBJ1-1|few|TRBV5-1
CASSRVEGGSTEAFF
TGCGCCAGCAGCCGAGTAGAAGGGGGAAGTACTGAAGCTTTCTTT
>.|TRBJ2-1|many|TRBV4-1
CASSQDQQVLGNEQFF
TGCGCCAGCAGCCAAGATCAGCAGGTTTTGGGGAATGAGCAGTTCTTC
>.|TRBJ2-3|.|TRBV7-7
CASSFDWADTQYF
TGTGCTAGCAGCTTCGACTGGGCAGATACGCAGTATTTT
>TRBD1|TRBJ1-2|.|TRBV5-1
CASSFRTGPLDGYTF
TGCGCCAGCAGTTTCCGGACAGGCCCTTTGGATGGCTACACCTTC
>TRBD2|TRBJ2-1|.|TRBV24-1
CATASRVAGGRIYNEQFF
TGTGCCACCGCGTCGCGGGTGGCGGGAGGAAGAATTTACAATGAGCAGTTCTTC
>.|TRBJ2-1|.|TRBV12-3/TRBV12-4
CASSFLLTGRYEQFF
TGTGCCAGCAGTTTTCTGCTGACAGGGAGGTATGAGCAGTTCTTC
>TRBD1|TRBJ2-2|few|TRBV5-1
CASSSGTVLSGELFF
TGCGCCAGCAGCTCCGGGACAGTTCTATCCGGGGAGCTGTTTTTT
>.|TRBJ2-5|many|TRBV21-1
CASSSRQGTETQYF
TGTGCCAGCAGCAGTCGCCAGGGGACAGAGACCCAGTACTTC
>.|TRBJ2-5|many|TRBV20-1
CSVNLGAQETQYF
TGCAGTGTTAACCTGGGGGCTCAAGAGACCCAGTACTTC
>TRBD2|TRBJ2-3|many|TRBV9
CASSFTPGLAGAPSTDTQYF
TGTGCCAGCAGCTTCACCCCGGGACTAGCGGGAGCCCCTAGCACAGATACGCAGTATTTT
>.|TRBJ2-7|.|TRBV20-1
CSAAYSVAGYEQYF
TGCAGTGCTGCATACAGCGTTGCGGGCTACGAGCAGTACTTC
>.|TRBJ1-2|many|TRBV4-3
CASSQDHYGYTF
TGCGCCAGCAGCCAAGATCACTATGGCTACACCTTC
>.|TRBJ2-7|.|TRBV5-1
CASSSRSDDEQYF
TGCGCCAGCAGTTCCCGATCGGACGACGAGCAGTACTTC
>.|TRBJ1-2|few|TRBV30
CAWSVRTPHGYTF
TGTGCCTGGAGTGTACGGACGCCTCATGGCTACACCTTC
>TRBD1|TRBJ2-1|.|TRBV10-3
CAISELTGESNEQFF
TGTGCCATCAGTGAGCTCACAGGGGAGAGCAATGAGCAGTTCTTC
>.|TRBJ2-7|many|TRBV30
CAWSPLPHSEQYF
TGTGCCTGGAGCCCCTTACCTCACTCCGAGCAGTACTTC
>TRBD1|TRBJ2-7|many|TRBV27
CASSLRQGARLARSYEQYF
TGTGCCAGCAGTTTGCGGCAGGGGGCGAGGCTAGCTCGTTCCTACGAGCAGTACTTC
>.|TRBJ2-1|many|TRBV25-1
CASSVILGLNEQFF
TGTGCCAGCAGTGTAATTCTGGGTCTCAATGAGCAGTTCTTC
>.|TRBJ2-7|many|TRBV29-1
CSVEGDTYEQYF
TGCAGCGTTGAAGGTGACACCTACGAGCAGTACTTC
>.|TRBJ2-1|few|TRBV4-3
CASSQDVNEQFF
TGCGCCAGCAGCCAAGATGTAAATGAGCAGTTCTTC
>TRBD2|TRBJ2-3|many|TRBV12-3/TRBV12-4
CASSLGGRRADTQYF
TGTGCCAGCAGTTTGGGCGGGAGAAGGGCAGATACGCAGTATTTT
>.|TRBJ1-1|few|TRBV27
CASSLYPRPNTEAFF
TGTGCCAGCAGTTTATATCCCAGGCCGAACACTGAAGCTTTCTTT